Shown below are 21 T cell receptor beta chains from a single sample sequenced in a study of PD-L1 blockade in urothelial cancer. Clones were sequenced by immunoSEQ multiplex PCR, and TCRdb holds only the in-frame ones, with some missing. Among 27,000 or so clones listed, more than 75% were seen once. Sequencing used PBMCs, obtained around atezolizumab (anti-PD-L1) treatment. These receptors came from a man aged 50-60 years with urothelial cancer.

The CDR3 loop is CATSGQSYEQYF. CDR3 coding DNA: TGTGCCACCAGCGGACAGTCCTACGAGCAGTACTTC. The chain joins TRBV15 to TRBJ2-7, with D perhaps TRBD1 (6 bases). Trimming took 5 bases from V and 1 from J, leaving 6 bases between them. This CDR3 spans 12 amino acids. Germline V gene sequence: CDR1 LNHNV, CDR2 YYDKDF (reference sequence). Drawing the rest from reference TRBV15 and TRBJ2-7, the complete variable domain is DAMVIQNPRYQVTQFGKPVTLSCSQTLNHNVMYWYQQKSSQAPKLLFHYYDKDFNNEADTPDNFQSRRPNTSFCFLDIRSPGLGDTAMYLCATSGQSYEQYFGPGTRLTVT.

The chain's CDR3 is CASSVGWGQNTGELFF. CDR3 DNA: TGTGCCAGCAGCGTAGGGTGGGGACAGAACACCGGGGAGCTGTTTTTT. The chain has TRBV9 and TRBJ2-2, with a weak D call TRBD1 (6 bases). CDR1 is SGDLS and CDR2 is YYNGEE in the germline V gene. V gave up 0 bases and J gave up 1 base, with 10 bases separating them. This CDR3 is built from 16 residues.

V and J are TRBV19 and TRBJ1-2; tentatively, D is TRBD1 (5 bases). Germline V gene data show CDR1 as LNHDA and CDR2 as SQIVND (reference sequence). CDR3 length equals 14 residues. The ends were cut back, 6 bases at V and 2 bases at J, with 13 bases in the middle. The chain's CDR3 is CASSQPQGNYGYTF. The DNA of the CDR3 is TGTGCCAGTAGCCAACCTCAGGGAAACTATGGCTACACCTTC.

The CDR3 is CASSHSLGTKDEQFF. The CDR3 region has the DNA TGTGCCAGCAGTCACTCCTTAGGGACTAAGGATGAGCAGTTCTTC. The V and J genes are TRBV5-4 and TRBJ2-1; the match to TRBD2 covers 7 bases. Trimming cost V 5 bases and J 8 bases; bases outside gene matches: 13. From germline, CDR1 is SGHNT and CDR2 YYREEE (reference sequence). The CDR3 is 15 residues long.

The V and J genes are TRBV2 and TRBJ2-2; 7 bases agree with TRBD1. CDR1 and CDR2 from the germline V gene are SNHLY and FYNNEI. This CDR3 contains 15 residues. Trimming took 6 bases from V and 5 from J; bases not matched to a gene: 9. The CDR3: CASRETGIGTGELFF. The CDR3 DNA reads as TGTGCCAGCAGAGAGACAGGGATCGGAACCGGGGAGCTGTTTTTT. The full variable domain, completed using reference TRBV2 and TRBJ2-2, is EPEVTQTPSHQVTQMGQEVILRCVPISNHLYFYWYRQILGQKVEFLVSFYNNEISEKSEIFDDQFSVERPDGSNFTLKIRSTKLEDSAMYFCASRETGIGTGELFFGEGSRLTVL.

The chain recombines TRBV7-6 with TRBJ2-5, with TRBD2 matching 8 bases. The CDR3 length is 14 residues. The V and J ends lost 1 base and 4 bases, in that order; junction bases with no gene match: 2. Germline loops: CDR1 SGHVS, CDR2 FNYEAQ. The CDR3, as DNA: TGTGCCAGCAGCTTAGACGGGAGGGGAGAGACCCAGTACTTC. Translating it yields CASSLDGRGETQYF.

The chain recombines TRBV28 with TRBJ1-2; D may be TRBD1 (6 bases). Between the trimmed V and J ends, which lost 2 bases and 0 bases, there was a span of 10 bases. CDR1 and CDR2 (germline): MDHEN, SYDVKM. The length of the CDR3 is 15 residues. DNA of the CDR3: TGTGCCAGCAGTTTAACAGGGTTAGCTAACTATGGCTACACCTTC. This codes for CASSLTGLANYGYTF.

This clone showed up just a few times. CDR3 nucleotides: TGTGCCAGTAGTCCTCGACTAGCGGGAGGTATCACCGGGGAGCTGTTTTTT. This sequence encodes CASSPRLAGGITGELFF. The chain has TRBV19 and TRBJ2-2; 13 bases map to TRBD2. With V trimmed by 5 bases and J by 4 bases, 7 bases remained unmatched. The germline gives CDR1 LNHDA, CDR2 SQIVND (reference sequence). The CDR3 sequence is 17 residues long.

This CDR3 reads CASSARTSGSYNEQFF. CDR3 in DNA: TGTGCCAGCAGTGCCCGGACTAGCGGGAGCTACAATGAGCAGTTCTTC. This chain links TRBV6-1 with TRBJ2-1, with 13 bases identical to TRBD2. Germline lookup yields CDR1 MNHNS and CDR2 SASEGT. The CDR3 has 16 amino acids. J gave up 3 bases and V 4 bases, and 3 bases lay outside the gene matches.

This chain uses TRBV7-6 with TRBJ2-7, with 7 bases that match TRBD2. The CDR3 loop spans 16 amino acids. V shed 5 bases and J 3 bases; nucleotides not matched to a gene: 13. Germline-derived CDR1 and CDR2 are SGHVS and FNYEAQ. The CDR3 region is CASSPWGGEIGYEQYF. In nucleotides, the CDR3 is TGTGCCAGCAGCCCCTGGGGGGGGGAGATCGGCTACGAGCAGTACTTC.

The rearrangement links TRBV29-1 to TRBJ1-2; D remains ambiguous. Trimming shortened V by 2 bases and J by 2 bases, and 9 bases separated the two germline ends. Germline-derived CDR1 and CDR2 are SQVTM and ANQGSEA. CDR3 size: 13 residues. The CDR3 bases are TGCAGCGTTGAAATACGGCGGAACTATGGCTACACCTTC. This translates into CSVEIRRNYGYTF. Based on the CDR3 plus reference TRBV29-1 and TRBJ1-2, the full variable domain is SAVISQKPSRDICQRGTSLTIQCQVDSQVTMMFWYRQQPGQSLTLIATANQGSEATYESGFVIDKFPISRPNLTFSTLTVSNMSPEDSSIYLCSVEIRRNYGYTFGSGTRLTVV.

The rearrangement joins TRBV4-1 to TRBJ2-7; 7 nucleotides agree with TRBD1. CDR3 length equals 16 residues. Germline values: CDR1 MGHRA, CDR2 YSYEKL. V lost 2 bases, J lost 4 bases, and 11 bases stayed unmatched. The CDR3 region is CASSQQGDSFHYEQYF. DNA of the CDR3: TGCGCCAGCAGCCAACAAGGGGACAGCTTTCATTACGAGCAGTACTTC.

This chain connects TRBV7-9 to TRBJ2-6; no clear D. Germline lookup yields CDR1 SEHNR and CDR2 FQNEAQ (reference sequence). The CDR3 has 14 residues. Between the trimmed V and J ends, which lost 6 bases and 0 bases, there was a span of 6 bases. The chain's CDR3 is CASSTVSGANVLTF. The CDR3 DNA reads TGTGCCAGCAGTACAGTCTCTGGGGCCAACGTCCTGACTTTC.

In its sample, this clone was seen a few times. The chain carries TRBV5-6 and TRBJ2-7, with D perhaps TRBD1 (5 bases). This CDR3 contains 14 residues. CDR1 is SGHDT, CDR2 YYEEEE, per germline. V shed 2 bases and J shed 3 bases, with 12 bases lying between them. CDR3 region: CASSFRQLIYEQYF. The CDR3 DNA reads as TGTGCCAGCAGCTTCCGACAGCTAATCTACGAGCAGTACTTC. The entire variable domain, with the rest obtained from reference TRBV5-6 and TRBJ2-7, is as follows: DAGVTQSPTHLIKTRGQQVTLRCSPKSGHDTVSWYQQALGQGPQFIFQYYEEEERQRGNFPDRFSGHQFPNYSSELNVNALLLGDSALYLCASSFRQLIYEQYFGPGTRLTVT.

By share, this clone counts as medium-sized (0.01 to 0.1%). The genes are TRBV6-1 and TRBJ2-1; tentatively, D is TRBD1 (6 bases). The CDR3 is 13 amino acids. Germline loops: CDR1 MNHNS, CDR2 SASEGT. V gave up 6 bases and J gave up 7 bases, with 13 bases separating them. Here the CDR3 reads CASSLQGWNEQFF. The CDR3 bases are TGTGCCAGCAGCCTTCAGGGGTGGAATGAGCAGTTCTTC.

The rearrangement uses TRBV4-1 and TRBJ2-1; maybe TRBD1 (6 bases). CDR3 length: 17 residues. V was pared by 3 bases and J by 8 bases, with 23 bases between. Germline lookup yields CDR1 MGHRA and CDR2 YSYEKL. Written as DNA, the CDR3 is TGCGCCAGCAGCCACGTAACAGGGTTGGTCCCTCGTGATGAGCAGTTCTTC. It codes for CASSHVTGLVPRDEQFF.

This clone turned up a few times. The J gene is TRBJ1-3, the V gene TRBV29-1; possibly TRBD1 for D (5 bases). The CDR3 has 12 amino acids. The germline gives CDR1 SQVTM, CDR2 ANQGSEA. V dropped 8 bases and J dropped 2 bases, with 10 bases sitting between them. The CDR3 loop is CSIRVAGNTIYF. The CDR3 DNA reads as TGCAGCATCAGGGTAGCTGGAAACACCATATATTTT.

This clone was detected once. CDR3 in amino acids: CASSYRTGTDTEAFF. The CDR3 DNA reads TGCGCCAGCAGCTACCGGACAGGGACTGACACTGAAGCTTTCTTT. V is TRBV5-1 and J is TRBJ1-1; TRBD1 agrees at 8 bases. The CDR3 contains 15 residues. Germline trimming cut 3 bases from V and 3 bases from J; bases unmatched to any gene: 7. Germline V gives CDR1 SGHRS, CDR2 YFSETQ.

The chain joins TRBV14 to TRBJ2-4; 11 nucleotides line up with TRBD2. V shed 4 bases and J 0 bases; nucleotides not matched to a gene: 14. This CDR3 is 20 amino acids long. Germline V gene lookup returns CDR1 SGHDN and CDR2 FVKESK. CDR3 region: CASSPSRAIAGGVAKNIQYF. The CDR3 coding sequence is TGTGCCAGCAGCCCTTCTAGGGCAATAGCGGGAGGGGTAGCCAAAAACATTCAGTACTTC.

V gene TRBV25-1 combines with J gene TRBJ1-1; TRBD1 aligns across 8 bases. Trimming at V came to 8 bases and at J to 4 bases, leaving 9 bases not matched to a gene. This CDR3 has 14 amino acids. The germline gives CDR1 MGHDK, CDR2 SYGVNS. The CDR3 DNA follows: TGTGCCAGCCGCCGGGAGACAGGGGTCACTGAAGCTTTCTTT. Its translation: CASRRETGVTEAFF.

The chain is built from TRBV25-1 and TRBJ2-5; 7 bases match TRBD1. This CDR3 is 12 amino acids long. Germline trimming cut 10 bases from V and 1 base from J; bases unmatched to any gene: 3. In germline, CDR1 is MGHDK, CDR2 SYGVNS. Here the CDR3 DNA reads TGTGCCACTGGGACAGTCCAAGAGACCCAGTACTTC. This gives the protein CATGTVQETQYF.